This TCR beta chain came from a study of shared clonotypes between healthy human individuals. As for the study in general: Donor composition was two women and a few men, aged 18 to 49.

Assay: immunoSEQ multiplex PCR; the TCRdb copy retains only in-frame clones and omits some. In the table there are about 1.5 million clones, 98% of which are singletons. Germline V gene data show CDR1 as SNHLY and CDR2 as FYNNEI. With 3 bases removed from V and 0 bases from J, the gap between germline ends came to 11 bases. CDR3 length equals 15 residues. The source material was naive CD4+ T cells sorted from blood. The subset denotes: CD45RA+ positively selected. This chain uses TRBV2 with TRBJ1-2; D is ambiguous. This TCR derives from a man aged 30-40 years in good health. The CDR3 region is CASSDGRKANYGYTF. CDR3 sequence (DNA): TGTGCCAGCAGTGACGGACGGAAGGCTAACTATGGCTACACCTTC.